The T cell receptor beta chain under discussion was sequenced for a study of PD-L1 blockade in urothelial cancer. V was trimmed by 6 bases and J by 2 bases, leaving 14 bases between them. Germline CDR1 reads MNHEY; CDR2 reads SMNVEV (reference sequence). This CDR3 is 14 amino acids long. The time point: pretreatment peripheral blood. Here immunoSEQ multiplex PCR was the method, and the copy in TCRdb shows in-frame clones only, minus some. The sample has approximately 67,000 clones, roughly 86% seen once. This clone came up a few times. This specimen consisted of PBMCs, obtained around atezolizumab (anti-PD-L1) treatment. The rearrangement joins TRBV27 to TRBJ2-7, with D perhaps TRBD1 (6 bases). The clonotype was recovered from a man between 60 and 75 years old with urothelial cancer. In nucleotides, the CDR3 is TGTGCCAGCAGCAAAACCAGGGGCCCCTACGAGCAGTACTTC. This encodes CASSKTRGPYEQYF.